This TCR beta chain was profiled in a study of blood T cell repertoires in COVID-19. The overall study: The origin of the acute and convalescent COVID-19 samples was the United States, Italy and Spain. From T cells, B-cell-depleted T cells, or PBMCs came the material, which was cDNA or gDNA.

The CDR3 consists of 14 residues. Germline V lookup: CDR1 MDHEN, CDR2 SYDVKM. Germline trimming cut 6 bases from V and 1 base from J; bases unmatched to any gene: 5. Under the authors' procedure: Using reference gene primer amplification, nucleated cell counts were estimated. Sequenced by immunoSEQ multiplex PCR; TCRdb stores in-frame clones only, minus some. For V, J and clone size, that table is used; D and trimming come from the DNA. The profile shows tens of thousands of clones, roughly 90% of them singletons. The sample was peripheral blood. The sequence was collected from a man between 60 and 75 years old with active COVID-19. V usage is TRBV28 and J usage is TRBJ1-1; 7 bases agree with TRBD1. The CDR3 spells CASRGNRGNTEAFF. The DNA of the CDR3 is TGTGCCAGCAGGGGTAACAGGGGGAACACTGAAGCTTTCTTT. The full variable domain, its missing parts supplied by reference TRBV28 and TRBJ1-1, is DVKVTQSSRYLVKRTGEKVFLECVQDMDHENMFWYRQDPGLGLRLIYFSYDVKMKEKGDIPEGYSVSREKKERFSLILESASTNQTSMYLCASRGNRGNTEAFFGQGTRLTVV.